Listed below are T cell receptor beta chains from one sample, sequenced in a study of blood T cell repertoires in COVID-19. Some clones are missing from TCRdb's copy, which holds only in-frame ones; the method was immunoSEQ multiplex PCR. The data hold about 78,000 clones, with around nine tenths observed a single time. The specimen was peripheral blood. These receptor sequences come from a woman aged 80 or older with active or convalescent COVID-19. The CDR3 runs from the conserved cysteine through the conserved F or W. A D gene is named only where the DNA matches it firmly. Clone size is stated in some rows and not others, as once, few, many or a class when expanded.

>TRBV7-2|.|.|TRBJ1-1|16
TGTGCCAGCAGCTTAGAAGGGCCAGGGGTAGGCACTGAAGCTTTCTTT
CASSLEGPGVGTEAFF
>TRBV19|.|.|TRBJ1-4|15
TGTGCCAGTAGTGCCCCCGAGACAGGAGATGAAAAACTGTTTTTT
CASSAPETGDEKLFF
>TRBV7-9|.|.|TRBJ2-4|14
TGTGCCAGCAGCTCAGGGGTAGCCAAAAACATTCAGTACTTC
CASSSGVAKNIQYF
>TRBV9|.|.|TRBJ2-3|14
TGTGCCAGCAGCGTAGGAGGGTGGCAAGATACGCAGTATTTT
CASSVGGWQDTQYF
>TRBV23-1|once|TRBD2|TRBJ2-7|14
TGCGCCAGCAGTCATCTAGCGGGAGAGGGCGAGCAGTACTTC
CASSHLAGEGEQYF
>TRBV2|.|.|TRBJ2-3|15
TGTGCCAGCAGTGTCGGGAGCGATACAACAGATACGCAGTATTTT
CASSVGSDTTDTQYF
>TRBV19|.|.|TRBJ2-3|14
TGTGCCAGCGCGAGACTAACTGATACAGATACGCAGTATTTT
CASARLTDTDTQYF
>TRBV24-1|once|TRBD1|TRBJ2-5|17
TGTGCCACCAGTGATTTCGTAGGGGGCGGCGTTCTGGAGACCCAGTACTTC
CATSDFVGGGVLETQYF
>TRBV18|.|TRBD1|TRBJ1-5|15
TGTGCCAGCTCACCACCGGGACAGGCGTATCAGCCCCAGCATTTT
CASSPPGQAYQPQHF
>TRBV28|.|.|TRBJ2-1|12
TGTGCCAGCAGTTTACGCGCCAATGAGCAGTTCTTC
CASSLRANEQFF
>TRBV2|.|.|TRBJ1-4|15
TGTGCCAGCAGTCGGCGGGACTCAACTAATGAAAAACTGTTTTTT
CASSRRDSTNEKLFF
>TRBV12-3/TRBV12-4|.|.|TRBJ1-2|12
TGTGCCAGCAGTTTTTTGGGGGGTGGCTACACCTTC
CASSFLGGGYTF
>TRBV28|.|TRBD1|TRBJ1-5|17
TGTGCCAGCAGTTTGAGGGGACAGGGTCGTCCGAATCAGCCCCAGCATTTT
CASSLRGQGRPNQPQHF
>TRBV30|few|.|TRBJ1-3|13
TGTGCCTGGAGTGGGACAGAGAAAAACACCATATATTTT
CAWSGTEKNTIYF
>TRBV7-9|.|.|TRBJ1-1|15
TGTGCCAGCAGCTCGGGACAAGCAACGAACACTGAAGCTTTCTTT
CASSSGQATNTEAFF
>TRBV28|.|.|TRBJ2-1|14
TGTGCCACCAGCTCGTCCGGGGCCTACAATGAGCAGTTCTTC
CATSSSGAYNEQFF
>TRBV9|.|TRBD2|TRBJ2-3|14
TGTGCCAGCAGCCCTAGCGGGATAGGAGATACGCAGTATTTT
CASSPSGIGDTQYF
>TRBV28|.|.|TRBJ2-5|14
TGTGCCACCTCTCCGGCGGGTCACCAAGAGACCCAGTACTTC
CATSPAGHQETQYF
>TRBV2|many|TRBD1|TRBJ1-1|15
TGTGCCAGCAGTAGGGAGGGACAGGGGACCACTGAAGCTTTCTTT
CASSREGQGTTEAFF
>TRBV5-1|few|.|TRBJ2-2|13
TGCGCCGGCCAGGACACTAACACCGGGGAGCTGTTTTTT
CAGQDTNTGELFF